This is a list of T cell receptor beta chains from one sample in a study of cytotoxic CD8 clonotypes in ibrutinib-treated CLL. The table came from immunoSEQ multiplex PCR; TCRdb's copy has only in-frame clones and leaves some out. The table shows fewer than 400,000 clones, with roughly two thirds occurring only once. Source: PBMCs, taken after 36 months of ibrutinib treatment. Receptors were obtained from a human donor with chronic lymphocytic leukemia. The CDR3 runs from the conserved cysteine through the conserved F or W. The D gene is left open where the match is weak. The size of a clone is reported for some rows only, either as once, few or many, or as a class for expanded clones.

TRBV27	TRBJ2-3	-	-	12	CASSKGADTQYF	TGTGCCAGCAGCAAAGGGGCGGATACGCAGTATTTT
TRBV15	TRBJ1-2	once	-	13	CATSRQGNYGYTF	TGTGCCACCAGCCGCCAGGGGAACTATGGCTACACCTTC
TRBV7-2	TRBJ2-7	-	TRBD1	14	CASSLGGQYGEQYF	TGTGCCAGCAGCTTAGGGGGACAGTACGGGGAGCAGTACTTC
TRBV5-1	TRBJ2-7	-	TRBD2	15	CASRRDLAGSYEQYF	TGCGCCAGCCGCCGTGATCTAGCGGGTTCCTACGAGCAGTACTTC
TRBV7-8	TRBJ1-2	-	-	18	CASSMIPGHTFSNYGYTF	TGTGCCAGCAGCATGATACCGGGACATACCTTTTCTAACTATGGCTACACCTTC
TRBV5-1	TRBJ2-1	-	-	15	CASSSDKAPYNEQFF	TGCGCCAGCAGCTCGGACAAGGCTCCCTACAATGAGCAGTTCTTC
TRBV6-5	TRBJ2-7	-	-	13	CASRRGQSYEQYF	TGTGCCAGCAGGAGAGGACAGAGCTACGAGCAGTACTTC
TRBV11-2	TRBJ2-3	-	-	14	CASSLTSGTDTQYF	TGTGCCAGCAGCTTAACGTCGGGCACAGATACGCAGTATTTT
TRBV25-1	TRBJ1-4	-	-	14	CASSAGTRREKLFF	TGTGCCAGCAGTGCCGGGACACGAAGGGAAAAACTGTTTTTT
TRBV5-6	TRBJ2-1	-	-	15	CASSQPGGGDNEQFF	TGTGCCAGCAGCCAGCCGGGGGGCGGAGACAATGAGCAGTTCTTC
TRBV5-6	TRBJ2-5	few	TRBD1	14	CASSKDRGVETQYF	TGTGCCAGCAGCAAGGACAGGGGGGTAGAGACCCAGTACTTC
TRBV5-1	TRBJ1-2	-	TRBD1	15	CASSVVGDRVDGYTF	TGCGCCAGCAGCGTTGTTGGTGACAGGGTAGATGGCTACACCTTC
TRBV5-6	TRBJ2-1	-	TRBD2	14	CASSLGLERHEQFF	TGTGCCAGCAGTTTGGGACTAGAGCGTCATGAGCAGTTCTTC
TRBV19	TRBJ2-7	few	-	14	CASSMGDSRHEQYF	TGTGCCAGTAGTATGGGTGATTCCCGCCACGAGCAGTACTTC
TRBV9	TRBJ2-6	-	-	17	CASSASGPLSGANVLTF	TGTGCCAGCAGCGCCAGCGGGCCTCTCTCTGGGGCCAACGTCCTGACTTTC
TRBV7-8	TRBJ1-1	-	-	15	CASSLEVRANTEAFF	TGTGCCAGCAGCTTAGAAGTGAGGGCGAACACTGAAGCTTTCTTT
TRBV6-5	TRBJ2-5	-	TRBD2	14	CASRTSGGGETQYF	TGTGCCAGCAGGACTAGCGGGGGGGGAGAGACCCAGTACTTC
TRBV6-6	TRBJ1-2	-	-	11	CASSYSYGYTF	TGTGCCAGCAGTTACTCTTATGGCTACACCTTC
TRBV29-1	TRBJ2-2	few	-	12	CSVLCGTGELFF	TGCAGCGTTCTCTGTGGCACCGGGGAGCTGTTTTTT
TRBV9	TRBJ2-5	-	TRBD1	15	CASSPDRGLRKTQYF	TGTGCCAGCAGCCCAGACAGGGGGCTGAGAAAGACCCAGTACTTC
TRBV4-1	TRBJ2-5	-	-	16	CASSQEVGLSGETQYF	TGCGCCAGCAGCCAAGAAGTCGGTCTCTCCGGTGAGACCCAGTACTTC
TRBV5-1	TRBJ1-1	-	-	15	CASSLAGRVVTEAFF	TGCGCCAGCAGCTTGGCGGGCAGGGTCGTCACTGAAGCTTTCTTT
TRBV5-1	TRBJ2-7	-	TRBD1	17	CASSVLLPGQGSYEQYF	TGCGCCAGCAGCGTACTACTTCCGGGACAGGGATCCTACGAGCAGTACTTC
TRBV29-1	TRBJ2-3	-	TRBD2	15	CSVGYVAGALHTQYF	TGCAGCGTCGGGTACGTGGCGGGAGCGCTACATACGCAGTATTTT
TRBV9	TRBJ2-2	few	TRBD1	19	CASSVHGTGFSQNTGELFF	TGTGCCAGCAGCGTCCACGGGACAGGGTTTTCCCAGAACACCGGGGAGCTGTTTTTT
TRBV10-2	TRBJ1-2	-	TRBD1	14	CASMWDRGDYGYTF	TGCGCCAGCATGTGGGACAGGGGGGACTATGGCTACACCTTC
TRBV12-5	TRBJ1-6	-	-	15	CASGFWESYNSPLHF	TGTGCTAGTGGTTTTTGGGAGTCCTATAATTCACCCCTCCACTTT
TRBV18	TRBJ1-1	-	-	15	CASSPEGKGFTEAFF	TGTGCCAGCTCACCGGAGGGAAAGGGATTCACTGAAGCTTTCTTT
TRBV6-5	TRBJ2-7	few	-	14	CASSYSRTAYEQYF	TGTGCCAGCAGTTACTCACGGACAGCCTACGAGCAGTACTTC
TRBV27	TRBJ1-5	-	-	16	CASSLSGHPSNQPQHF	TGTGCCAGCAGTTTATCGGGACACCCCTCCAATCAGCCCCAGCATTTT
TRBV9	TRBJ1-1	-	TRBD1	13	CASGDRTNTEAFF	TGTGCCAGCGGGGACAGGACGAACACTGAAGCTTTCTTT
TRBV29-1	TRBJ1-2	few	TRBD1	13	CSVEVSGGRGYTF	TGCAGCGTTGAAGTGTCAGGGGGCCGAGGCTACACCTTC
TRBV4-2	TRBJ2-3	once	TRBD2	17	CASSQGLAGGLPDTQYF	TGTGCCAGCAGCCAGGGACTAGCGGGGGGGCTGCCAGATACGCAGTATTTT
TRBV18	TRBJ2-2	-	-	15	CASSPRETNTGELFF	TGTGCCAGCTCACCCAGGGAGACGAACACCGGGGAGCTGTTTTTT
TRBV6-6	TRBJ2-3	-	-	14	CASSYNPIPDTQYF	TGTGCCAGCAGTTACAACCCAATCCCAGATACGCAGTATTTT
TRBV6-5	TRBJ1-6	few	-	14	CASRPRDTGSPLHF	TGTGCCAGCAGGCCCCGGGACACGGGGTCACCCCTCCACTTT
TRBV2	TRBJ2-5	-	-	17	CASSEAFLAGVQETQYF	TGTGCCAGCAGTGAAGCGTTCCTGGCAGGGGTGCAAGAGACCCAGTACTTC
TRBV7-3	TRBJ2-3	few	TRBD1	15	CASSLSGQGTDTQYF	TGTGCCAGCAGCTTAAGTGGACAGGGCACAGATACGCAGTATTTT
TRBV6-5	TRBJ2-7	-	-	14	CASSTQGSSYEQYF	TGTGCCAGCAGTACACAGGGTAGCTCCTACGAGCAGTACTTC
TRBV6-5	TRBJ1-2	-	-	15	CASSLGSGQVYGYTF	TGTGCCAGCAGTTTAGGGTCGGGACAAGTATATGGCTACACCTTC
TRBV9	TRBJ2-4	few	-	15	CASSVGSGAKNIQYF	TGTGCCAGCAGCGTTGGTTCGGGAGCCAAAAACATTCAGTACTTC
TRBV7-8	TRBJ2-7	-	-	13	CASSLTASYEQYF	TGTGCCAGCAGCTTAACCGCTTCCTACGAGCAGTACTTC
TRBV7-3	TRBJ2-2	-	-	14	CASSLAHLGGELFF	TGTGCCAGCAGCTTAGCCCATTTGGGAGGGGAGCTGTTTTTT
TRBV15	TRBJ1-5	-	-	16	CATSRGRDVSNQPQHF	TGTGCCACCAGCAGGGGCCGGGACGTCAGCAATCAGCCCCAGCATTTT
TRBV6-6	TRBJ2-7	few	-	13	CASSYSMSYEQYF	TGTGCCAGCAGTTACTCGATGTCCTACGAGCAGTACTTC
TRBV29-1	TRBJ2-2	-	TRBD1	14	CSGNTGGKAGELFF	TGCAGCGGTAACACAGGGGGAAAGGCCGGGGAGCTGTTTTTT
TRBV7-3	TRBJ2-2	-	TRBD1	14	CASSLGTVTGELFF	TGTGCCAGCAGCTTAGGGACAGTCACCGGGGAGCTGTTTTTT
TRBV5-4	TRBJ2-1	-	TRBD2	17	CASSPRSGASSYNEQFF	TGTGCCAGCAGCCCGCGGAGCGGGGCGAGCTCCTACAATGAGCAGTTCTTC